This TCR beta chain was obtained from a study of T cell repertoires in cytomegalovirus infection. Study-level findings and limits: Clonotype analysis showed dominance of the ex vivo response by HLA-C-restricted CMV-specific TCR beta clonotypes.

On this clonotype itself: Its cognate antigen is unknown. This may come from a read error, since a much larger clone is one base off. A read error is likely, as this CDR3 ends without the conserved phenylalanine or tryptophan.

In TCRdb, the reads were re-called with MiXCR into one record per CDR3 protein. The sample shows approximately 910,000 distinct CDR3 sequences, around 29% of them seen only once. Germline lookup yields CDR1 SGHTA and CDR2 FQGNSA. The CDR3 is 18 residues long. The V gene end was trimmed by 1 base and the J gene end by 2 bases; junction bases not matched to a gene: 11. The material was cultured CD8+ T cells from PBMCs, obtained from culture after CMV antigen stimulation. This clonotype was obtained from a human donor in good health (CMV status not recorded). Some clones in this sample may be carry-over from other donors' samples. This chain links TRBV7-2 with TRBJ1-5, with 7 bases identical to TRBD1. For the CDR3, the DNA is TGTGCCAGCAGCTTAGGACCCACAGGGGCAATGGGCAATCAGCCCCAGCATATT. Protein: CASSLGPTGAMGNQPQHI.